This paragraph reports one T cell receptor (beta chain). The antigen it binds to is not known. No base quality values were provided; no much bigger clone lies one nucleotide off. High-throughput TCR beta sequencing profiled peripheral blood CD8+ and CD4+ T cells from healthy donors, Susac syndrome patients and multiple sclerosis patients. Healthy donors were age- and sex-matched controls. Bulk CD8+ and CD4+ T cells were purified by magnetic negative isolation, while CD8+ TEMRA cells were enriched using FACS. Blood was collected in EDTA tubes and processed within 24 hours, with PBMCs isolated through density gradient centrifugation. PBMCs intended for TCR sequencing were frozen in liquid nitrogen and were later thawed in a 37 degrees C water bath. The sorted or isolated CD4+, CD8+ and CD8+ TEMRA cells had a purity of 90% or higher. RNA was extracted using the RNeasy kit, and roughly 0.5 to 1 microgram was reverse transcribed with random hexamers. The immunoSEQ multiplex PCR assay, which covers 54 Vbeta and 13 Jbeta segments, was used to amplify TCR beta CDR3 regions. Bias from PCR amplification was corrected by using a synthetic template baseline for primer optimization and for computational correction. The study's processing was this. Reads were assigned to V, D and J genes according to IMGT and analyzed in immunoSEQ Analyzer, with only productive sequences retained. Clonality was calculated as one minus the Shannon entropy normalized by log2 of the number of productive unique sequences. For each patient and control, public and private clones were evaluated among the 100 most prevalent clones. Clones were defined as Susac-specific when absent from the healthy and MS cohorts, from over 950 published viral clones and from other ImmuneACCESS disease sequences. TCRdb applied fastp at Q25 and MiXCR to the public reads, then kept only in-frame beta chains. Duplicate CDR3 protein sequences are folded into a single record with the most common DNA and genes. The V and J calls come from TCRdb's annotation, not from the publication. Here the sample has over 100,000 distinct CDR3 sequences; approximately 90% occur a single time. Jointly, the top ten make up around 0.12% of the sample.

This entry belongs to a study of CD8 T cells in Susac syndrome (dated by TCRdb to about 2019). Some background on the complete study: Repertoire sequencing was used to test whether CD8+ T cell activation and differentiation in Susac syndrome was antigen driven. The study compared CD8+ T cell repertoire clonality among 12 healthy donors, about 14 Susac syndrome patients and around 16 multiple sclerosis patients. What the study reported, not specific to this receptor: The number of individuals in the TCR sequencing and HLA analysis was recognized as being relatively small.

The CDR3 holds 14 amino acids from the cysteine to the phenylalanine. Only the CDR3 portion is preserved as DNA: 42 bases, with reading frame beginning at the first base. The germline V gene gives CDR1 as SGHRS and CDR2 as YFSETQ. Between the V and J ends, shortened by 0 bases and 5 bases respectively, the junction contains 9 bases. The sequence is built from TRBV5-1 and TRBJ1-5; TRBD1 is perhaps the D gene, given 5 matching bases. The material sequenced was CD8+ T cells from PBMCs. This clonotype originated in a human donor in good health. The CDR3 corresponds to CASSLDPGDQPQHF. The nucleotide sequence is TGCGCCAGCAGCTTGGATCCGGGGGATCAGCCCCAGCATTTT.